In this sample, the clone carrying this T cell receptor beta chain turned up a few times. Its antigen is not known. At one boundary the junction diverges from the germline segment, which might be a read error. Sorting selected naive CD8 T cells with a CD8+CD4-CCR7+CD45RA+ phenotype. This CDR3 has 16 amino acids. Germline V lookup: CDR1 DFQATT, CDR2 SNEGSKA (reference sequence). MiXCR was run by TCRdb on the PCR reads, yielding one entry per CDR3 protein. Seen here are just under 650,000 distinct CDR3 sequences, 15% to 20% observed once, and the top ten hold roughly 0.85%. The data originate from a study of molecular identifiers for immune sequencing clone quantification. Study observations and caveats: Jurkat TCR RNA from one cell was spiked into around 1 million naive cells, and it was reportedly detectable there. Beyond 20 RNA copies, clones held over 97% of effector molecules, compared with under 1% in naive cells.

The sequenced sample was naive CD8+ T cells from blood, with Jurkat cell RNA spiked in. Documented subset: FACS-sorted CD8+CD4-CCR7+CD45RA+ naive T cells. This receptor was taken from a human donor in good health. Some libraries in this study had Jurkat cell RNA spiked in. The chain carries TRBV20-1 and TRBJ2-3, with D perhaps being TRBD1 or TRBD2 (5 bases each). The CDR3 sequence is CSARDEVAKFTGTQYF. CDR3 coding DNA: TGCAGTGCTAGAGATGAAGTAGCGAAATTCACAGGTACGCAGTATTTT.